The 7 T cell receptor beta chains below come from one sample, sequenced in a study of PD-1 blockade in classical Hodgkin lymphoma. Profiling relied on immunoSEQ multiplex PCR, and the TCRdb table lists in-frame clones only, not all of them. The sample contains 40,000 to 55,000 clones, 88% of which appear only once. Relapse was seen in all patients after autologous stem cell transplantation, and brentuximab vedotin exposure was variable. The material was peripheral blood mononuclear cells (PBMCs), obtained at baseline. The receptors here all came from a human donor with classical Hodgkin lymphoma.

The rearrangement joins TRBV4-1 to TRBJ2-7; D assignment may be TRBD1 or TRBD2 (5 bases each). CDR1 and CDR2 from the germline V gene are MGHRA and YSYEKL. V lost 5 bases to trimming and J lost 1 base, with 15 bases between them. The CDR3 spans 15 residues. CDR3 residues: CASSRTPGRSYEQYF. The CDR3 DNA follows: TGCGCCAGCAGCAGGACGCCGGGACGATCCTACGAGCAGTACTTC.

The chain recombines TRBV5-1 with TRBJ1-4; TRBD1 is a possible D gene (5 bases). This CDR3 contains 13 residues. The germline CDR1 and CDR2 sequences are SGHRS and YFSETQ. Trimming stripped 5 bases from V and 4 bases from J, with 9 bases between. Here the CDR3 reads CASRGQGNEKLFF. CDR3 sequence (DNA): TGCGCCAGCAGGGGGCAGGGTAATGAAAAACTGTTTTTT.

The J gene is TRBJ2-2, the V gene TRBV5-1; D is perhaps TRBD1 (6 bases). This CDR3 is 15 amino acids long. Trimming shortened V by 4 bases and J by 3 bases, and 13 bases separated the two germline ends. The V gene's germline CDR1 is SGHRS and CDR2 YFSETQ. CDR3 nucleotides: TGCGCCAGCAGCCTCAGGGGACATCACACCGGGGAGCTGTTTTTT. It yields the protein CASSLRGHHTGELFF.

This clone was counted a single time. The CDR3 protein is CASSFRREVNTEAFF. For the CDR3, the DNA is TGTGCCAGCAGTTTTCGACGGGAAGTGAACACTGAAGCTTTCTTT. The chain is built from TRBV6-5 and TRBJ1-1, with unresolved D. Germline CDR1 MNHEY, CDR2 SVGAGI. Trimming took off 4 bases at V and 0 bases at J, with 12 bases between the two ends. The CDR3 length is 15 residues.

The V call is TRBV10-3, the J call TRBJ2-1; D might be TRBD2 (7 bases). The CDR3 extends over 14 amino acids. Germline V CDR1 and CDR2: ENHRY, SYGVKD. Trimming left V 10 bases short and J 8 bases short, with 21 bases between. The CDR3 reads CASWRGPGTYEQFF. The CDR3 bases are TGTGCCAGTTGGCGGGGGCCGGGGACATATGAGCAGTTCTTC.

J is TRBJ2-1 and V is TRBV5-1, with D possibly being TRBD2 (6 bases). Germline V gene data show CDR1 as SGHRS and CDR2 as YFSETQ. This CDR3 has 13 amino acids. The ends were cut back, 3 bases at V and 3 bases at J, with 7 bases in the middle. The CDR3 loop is CASSSTSYNEQFF. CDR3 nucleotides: TGCGCCAGCAGCTCGACTAGCTACAATGAGCAGTTCTTC.

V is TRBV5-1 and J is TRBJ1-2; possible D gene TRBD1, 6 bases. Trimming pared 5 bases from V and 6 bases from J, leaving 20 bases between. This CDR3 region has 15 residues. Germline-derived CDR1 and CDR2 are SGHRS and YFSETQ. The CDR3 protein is CASRKGDRVSDGYTF. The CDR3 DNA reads TGCGCCAGCAGGAAGGGGGATAGGGTGTCGGATGGCTACACCTTC.